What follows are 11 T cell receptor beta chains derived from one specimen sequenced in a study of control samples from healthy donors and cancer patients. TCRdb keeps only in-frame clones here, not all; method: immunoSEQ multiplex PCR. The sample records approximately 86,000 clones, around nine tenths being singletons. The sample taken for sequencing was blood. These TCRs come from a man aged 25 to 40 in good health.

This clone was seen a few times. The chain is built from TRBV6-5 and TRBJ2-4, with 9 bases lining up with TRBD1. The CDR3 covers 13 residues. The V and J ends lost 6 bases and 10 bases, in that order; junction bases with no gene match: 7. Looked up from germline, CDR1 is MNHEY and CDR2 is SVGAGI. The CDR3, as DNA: TGTGCCAGCAGCCCCGGGACAGGGAATATTCAGTACTTC. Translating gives CASSPGTGNIQYF.

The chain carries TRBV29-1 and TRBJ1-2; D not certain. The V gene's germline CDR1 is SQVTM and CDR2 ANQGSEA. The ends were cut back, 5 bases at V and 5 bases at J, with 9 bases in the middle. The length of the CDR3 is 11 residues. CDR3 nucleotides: TGCAGCGTTCGGACCCAATATGGCTACACCTTC. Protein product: CSVRTQYGYTF.

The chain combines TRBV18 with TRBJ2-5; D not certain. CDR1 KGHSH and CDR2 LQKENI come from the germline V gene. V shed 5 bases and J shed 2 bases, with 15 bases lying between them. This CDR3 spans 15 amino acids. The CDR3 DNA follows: TGTGCCAGCTCAGACGCCCGGAGAGCTCAAGAGACCCAGTACTTC. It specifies CASSDARRAQETQYF.

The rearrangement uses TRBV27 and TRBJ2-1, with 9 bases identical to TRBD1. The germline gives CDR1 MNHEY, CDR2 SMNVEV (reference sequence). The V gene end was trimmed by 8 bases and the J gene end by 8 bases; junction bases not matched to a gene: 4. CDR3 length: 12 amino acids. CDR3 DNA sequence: TGTGCCAGCGGCTACAGGGGGCATGAGCAGTTCTTC. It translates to CASGYRGHEQFF.

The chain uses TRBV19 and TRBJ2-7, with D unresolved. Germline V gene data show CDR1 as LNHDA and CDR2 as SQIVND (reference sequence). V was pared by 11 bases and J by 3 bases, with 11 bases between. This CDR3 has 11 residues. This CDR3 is CAGKGNYEQYV. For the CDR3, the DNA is TGTGCCGGCAAAGGGAACTACGAGCAGTACGTC.

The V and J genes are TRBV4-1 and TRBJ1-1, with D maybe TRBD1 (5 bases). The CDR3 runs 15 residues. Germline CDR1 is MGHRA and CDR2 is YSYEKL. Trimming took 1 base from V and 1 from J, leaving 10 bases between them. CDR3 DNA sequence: TGCGCCAGCAGCCAAGCTGGGGCCAGGAACACTGAAGCTTTCTTT. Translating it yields CASSQAGARNTEAFF.

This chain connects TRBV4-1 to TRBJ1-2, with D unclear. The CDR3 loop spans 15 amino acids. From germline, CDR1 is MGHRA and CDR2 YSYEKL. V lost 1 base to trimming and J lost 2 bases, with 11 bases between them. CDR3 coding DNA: TGCGCCAGCAGCCAAGTTCAATCCAACAACTATGGCTACACCTTC. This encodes CASSQVQSNNYGYTF.

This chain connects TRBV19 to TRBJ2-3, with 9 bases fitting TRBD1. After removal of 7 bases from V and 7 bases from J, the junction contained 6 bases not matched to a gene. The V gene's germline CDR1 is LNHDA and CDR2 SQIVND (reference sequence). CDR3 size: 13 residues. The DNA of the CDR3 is TGTGCCAGTACCACCGGACAGGGGAATACGCAGTATTTT. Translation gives CASTTGQGNTQYF.

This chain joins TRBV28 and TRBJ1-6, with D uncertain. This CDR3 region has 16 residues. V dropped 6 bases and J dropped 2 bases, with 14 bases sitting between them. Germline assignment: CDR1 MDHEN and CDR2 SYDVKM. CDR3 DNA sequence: TGTGCCAGCAGCCCCCTCCCCCCAACCTATAATTCACCCCTCCACTTT. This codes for CASSPLPPTYNSPLHF.

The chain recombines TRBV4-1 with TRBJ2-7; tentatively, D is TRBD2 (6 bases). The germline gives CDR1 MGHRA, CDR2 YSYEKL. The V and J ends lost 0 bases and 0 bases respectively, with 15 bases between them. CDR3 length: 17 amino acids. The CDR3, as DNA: TGCGCCAGCAGCCAAGAAGAGCCAGGAGGGGTCTCCTACGAGCAGTACGTC. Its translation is CASSQEEPGGVSYEQYV.

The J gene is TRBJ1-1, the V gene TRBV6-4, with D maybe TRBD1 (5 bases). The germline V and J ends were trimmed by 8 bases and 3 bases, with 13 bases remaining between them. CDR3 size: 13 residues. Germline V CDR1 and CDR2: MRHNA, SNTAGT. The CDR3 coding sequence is TGTGCCAGCTCCCAAAGAGGGGACACTGAAGCTTTCTTT. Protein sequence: CASSQRGDTEAFF.